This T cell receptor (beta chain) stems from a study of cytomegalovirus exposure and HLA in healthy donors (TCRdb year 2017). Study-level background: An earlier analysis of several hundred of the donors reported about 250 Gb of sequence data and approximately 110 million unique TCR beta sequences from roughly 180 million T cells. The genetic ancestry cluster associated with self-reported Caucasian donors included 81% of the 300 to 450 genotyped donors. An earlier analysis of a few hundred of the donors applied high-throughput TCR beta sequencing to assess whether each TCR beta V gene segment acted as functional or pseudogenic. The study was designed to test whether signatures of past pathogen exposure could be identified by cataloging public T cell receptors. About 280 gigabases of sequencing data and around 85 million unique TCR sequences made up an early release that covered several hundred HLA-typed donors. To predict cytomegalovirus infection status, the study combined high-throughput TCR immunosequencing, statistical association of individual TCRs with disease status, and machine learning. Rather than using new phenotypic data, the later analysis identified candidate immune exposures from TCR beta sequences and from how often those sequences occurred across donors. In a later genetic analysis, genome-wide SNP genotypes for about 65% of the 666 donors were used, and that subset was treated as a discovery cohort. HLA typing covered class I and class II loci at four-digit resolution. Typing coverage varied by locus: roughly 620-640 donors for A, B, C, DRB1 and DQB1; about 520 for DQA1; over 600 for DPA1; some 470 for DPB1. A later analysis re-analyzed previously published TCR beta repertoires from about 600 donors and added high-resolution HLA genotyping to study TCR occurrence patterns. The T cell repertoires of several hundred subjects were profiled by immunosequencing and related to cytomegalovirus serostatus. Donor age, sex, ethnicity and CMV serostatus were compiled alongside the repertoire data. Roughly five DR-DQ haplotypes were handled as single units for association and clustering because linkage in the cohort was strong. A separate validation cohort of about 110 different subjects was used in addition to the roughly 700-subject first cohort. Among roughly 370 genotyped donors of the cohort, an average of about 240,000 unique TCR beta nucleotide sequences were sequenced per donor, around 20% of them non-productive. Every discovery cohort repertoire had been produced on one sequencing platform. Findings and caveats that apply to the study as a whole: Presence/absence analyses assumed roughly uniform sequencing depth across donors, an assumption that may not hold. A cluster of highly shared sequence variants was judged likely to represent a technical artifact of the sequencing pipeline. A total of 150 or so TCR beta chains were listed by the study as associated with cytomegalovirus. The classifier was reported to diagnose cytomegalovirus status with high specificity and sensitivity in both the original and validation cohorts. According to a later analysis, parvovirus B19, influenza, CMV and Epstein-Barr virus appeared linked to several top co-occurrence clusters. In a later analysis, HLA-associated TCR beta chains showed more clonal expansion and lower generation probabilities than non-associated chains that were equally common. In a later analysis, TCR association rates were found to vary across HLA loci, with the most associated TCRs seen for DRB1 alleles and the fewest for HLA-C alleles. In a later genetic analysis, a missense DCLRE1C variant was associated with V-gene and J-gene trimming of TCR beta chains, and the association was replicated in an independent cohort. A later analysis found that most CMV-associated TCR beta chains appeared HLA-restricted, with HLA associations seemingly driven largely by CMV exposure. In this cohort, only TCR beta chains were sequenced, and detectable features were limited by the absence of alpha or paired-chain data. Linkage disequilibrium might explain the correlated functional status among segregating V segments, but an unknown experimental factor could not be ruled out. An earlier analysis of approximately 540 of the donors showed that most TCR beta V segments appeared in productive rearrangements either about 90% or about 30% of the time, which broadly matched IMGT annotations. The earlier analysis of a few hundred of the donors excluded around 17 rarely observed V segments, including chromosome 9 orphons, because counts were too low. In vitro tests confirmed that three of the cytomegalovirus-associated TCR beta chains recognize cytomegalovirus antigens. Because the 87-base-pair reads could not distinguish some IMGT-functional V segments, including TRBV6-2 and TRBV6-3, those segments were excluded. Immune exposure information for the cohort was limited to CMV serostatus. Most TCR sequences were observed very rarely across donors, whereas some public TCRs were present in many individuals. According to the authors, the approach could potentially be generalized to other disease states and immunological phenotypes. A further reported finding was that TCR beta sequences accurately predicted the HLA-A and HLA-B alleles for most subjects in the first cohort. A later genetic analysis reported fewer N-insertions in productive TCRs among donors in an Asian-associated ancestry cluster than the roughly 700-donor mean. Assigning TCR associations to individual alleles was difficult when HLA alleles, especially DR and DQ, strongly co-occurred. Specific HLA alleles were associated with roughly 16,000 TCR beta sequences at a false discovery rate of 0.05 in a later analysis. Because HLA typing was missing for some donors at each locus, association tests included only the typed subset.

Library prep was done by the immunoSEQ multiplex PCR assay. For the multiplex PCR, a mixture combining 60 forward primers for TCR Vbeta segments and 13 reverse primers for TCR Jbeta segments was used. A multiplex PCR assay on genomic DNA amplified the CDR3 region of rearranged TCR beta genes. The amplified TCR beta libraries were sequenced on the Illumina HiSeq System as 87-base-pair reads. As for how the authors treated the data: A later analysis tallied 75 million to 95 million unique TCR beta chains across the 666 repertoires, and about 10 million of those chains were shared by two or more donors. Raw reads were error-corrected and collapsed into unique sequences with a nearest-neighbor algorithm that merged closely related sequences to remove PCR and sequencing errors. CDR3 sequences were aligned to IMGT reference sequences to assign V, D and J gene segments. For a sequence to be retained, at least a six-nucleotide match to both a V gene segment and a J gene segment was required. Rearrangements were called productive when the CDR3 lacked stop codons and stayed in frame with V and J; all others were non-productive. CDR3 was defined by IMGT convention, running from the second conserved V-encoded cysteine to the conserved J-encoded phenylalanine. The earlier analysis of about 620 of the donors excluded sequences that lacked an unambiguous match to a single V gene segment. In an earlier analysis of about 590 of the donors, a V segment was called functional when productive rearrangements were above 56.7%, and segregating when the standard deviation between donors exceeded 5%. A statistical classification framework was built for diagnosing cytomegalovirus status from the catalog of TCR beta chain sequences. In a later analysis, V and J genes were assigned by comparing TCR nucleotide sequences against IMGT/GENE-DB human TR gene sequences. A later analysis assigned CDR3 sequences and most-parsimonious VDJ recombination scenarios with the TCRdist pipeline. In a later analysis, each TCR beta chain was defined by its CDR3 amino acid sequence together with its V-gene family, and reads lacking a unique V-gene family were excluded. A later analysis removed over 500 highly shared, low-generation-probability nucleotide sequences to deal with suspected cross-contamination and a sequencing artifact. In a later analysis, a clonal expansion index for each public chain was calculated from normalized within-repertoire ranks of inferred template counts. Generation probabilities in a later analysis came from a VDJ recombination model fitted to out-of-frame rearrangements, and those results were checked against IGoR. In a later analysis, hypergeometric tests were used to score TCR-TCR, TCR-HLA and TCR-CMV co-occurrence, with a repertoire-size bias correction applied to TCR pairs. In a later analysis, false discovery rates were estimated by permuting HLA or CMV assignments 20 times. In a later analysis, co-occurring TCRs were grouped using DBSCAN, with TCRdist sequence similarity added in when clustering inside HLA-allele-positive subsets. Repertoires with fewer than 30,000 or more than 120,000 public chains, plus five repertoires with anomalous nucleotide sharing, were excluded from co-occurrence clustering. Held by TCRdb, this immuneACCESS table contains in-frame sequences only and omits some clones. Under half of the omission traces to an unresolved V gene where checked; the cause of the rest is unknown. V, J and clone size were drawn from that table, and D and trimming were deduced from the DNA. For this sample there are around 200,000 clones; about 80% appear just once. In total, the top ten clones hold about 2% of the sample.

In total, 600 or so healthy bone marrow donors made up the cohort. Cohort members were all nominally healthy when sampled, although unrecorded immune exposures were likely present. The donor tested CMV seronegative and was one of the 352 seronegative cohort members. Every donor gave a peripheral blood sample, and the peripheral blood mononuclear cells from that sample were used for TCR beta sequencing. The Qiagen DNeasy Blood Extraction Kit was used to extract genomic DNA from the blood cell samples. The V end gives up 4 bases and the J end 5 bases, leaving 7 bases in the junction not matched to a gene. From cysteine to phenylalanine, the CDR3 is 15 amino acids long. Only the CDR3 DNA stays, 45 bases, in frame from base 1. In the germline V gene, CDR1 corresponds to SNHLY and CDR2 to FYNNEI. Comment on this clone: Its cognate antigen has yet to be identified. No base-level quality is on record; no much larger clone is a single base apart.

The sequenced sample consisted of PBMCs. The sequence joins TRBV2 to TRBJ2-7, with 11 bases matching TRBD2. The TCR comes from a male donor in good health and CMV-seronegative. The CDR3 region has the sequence CASSGVAGGPHEQYF. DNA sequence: TGTGCCAGCAGTGGTGTAGCGGGAGGGCCTCACGAGCAGTACTTC.